This TCR beta chain was sequenced in a study of blood T cell repertoires in COVID-19. TCRdb's table, derived via immunoSEQ multiplex PCR, lists solely in-frame clones and lacks some. The data hold a few hundred thousand clones, with more than 75% observed a single time. CDR1 is MGHRA, CDR2 YSYEKL, per germline. Trimming removed 3 bases from V and 1 base from J, with 7 bases in between. The CDR3 is 14 amino acids. The sequence was obtained from a woman in her fifties or sixties who had been exposed to COVID-19. Sequenced input: PBMCs or T cells enriched from blood (not recorded which). V gene TRBV4-1 combines with J gene TRBJ2-4, with D unresolved. CDR3 in amino acids: CASSHLSAKNIQYF. The CDR3 region has the DNA TGCGCCAGCAGCCATCTTTCGGCCAAAAACATTCAGTACTTC.